The rows below give T cell receptor beta chains drawn from one sample of a study of CD8 T cells in ankylosing spondylitis. One entry per CDR3 protein, called by TCRdb with MiXCR from the 5' RACE reads. The sample comprises under 850,000 distinct CDR3 sequences, 15% to 20% of which are singletons, and 15% to 20% rests with the top ten. Sequencing was done on a sample of blood, either unsorted or a sorted T cell fraction (not recorded which). All receptors derive from a male donor with ankylosing spondylitis. Each CDR3 is given with its conserved first and last residue. A D gene is named only where the DNA matches it firmly. Part of the rows lack a size; the others show once, few, many or a class for expanded clones.

clone_size j_call v_call cdr3_length d_call cdr3_nt cdr3_aa
many TRBJ1-2 TRBV5-5 14 . TGTGCCAGCAGCTTGACGGCAGGGAACTATGGCTACACCTTC CASSLTAGNYGYTF
few TRBJ1-6 TRBV10-3 14 . TGTGCCATCAGTGCTGGGGGCGGTAATTCACCCCTCCACTTT CAISAGGGNSPLHF
. TRBJ2-1 TRBV4-1 17 TRBD2 TGCGCCAGCAGCCAAGACCGGGGGGAGATGTCCTACAATGAGCAGTTCTTC CASSQDRGEMSYNEQFF
few TRBJ2-2 TRBV6-2/TRBV6-3 16 . TGTGCCAGCAGTTACTCTGCCAACCAGGGGACCGGGGAGCTGTTTTTT CASSYSANQGTGELFF
few TRBJ2-7 TRBV5-1 14 . TGCGCCAGCAGCTTGGTGGATTGGGATTACGAGCAGTACTTC CASSLVDWDYEQYF
few TRBJ1-1 TRBV28 11 . TGTGCCAGCCGGGTGGTAACTGAAGCTTTCTTT CASRVVTEAFF
. TRBJ2-1 TRBV20-1 13 . TGCAGTGCTAGCCAAGTATCCTACAATGAGCAGTTCTTC CSASQVSYNEQFF
. TRBJ2-7 TRBV5-1 15 TRBD1 TGCGCCAGCAGCTTGGCAGGGACAGCCACCTACGAGCAGTACTTC CASSLAGTATYEQYF
few TRBJ2-2 TRBV27 15 . TGTGCCAGCAGTCCCAGGGGAGGGGACACCGGGGAGCTGTTTTTT CASSPRGGDTGELFF
few TRBJ2-2 TRBV6-2/TRBV6-3 13 . TGTGCCAGCTGGGGGCAGGGCACCGGGGAGCTGTTTTTT CASWGQGTGELFF